This T cell receptor beta chain was found in a study of blood T cell repertoires in COVID-19. Study as a whole: Collection of acute and convalescent COVID-19 samples took place in the United States, Italy and Spain. PBMCs, B-cell-depleted T cells, or T cells provided the cDNA or gDNA that made up the material.

This CDR3 region has 13 residues. The V and J ends lost 5 bases and 6 bases respectively, with 11 bases between them. Germline loops: CDR1 LNHDA, CDR2 SQIVND (reference sequence). Original handling: Reference gene primer amplification in the assay estimated nucleated cell counts. Using immunoSEQ multiplex PCR, the repertoire was profiled, and TCRdb retains in-frame clones only, with some absent. V and J calls and clone size are as listed in that table; D and trimming were resolved from the DNA. The sample lists about 360,000 clones; around four fifths were seen once. Sequenced sample: peripheral blood. The chain employs TRBV19 and TRBJ1-5; D unclear. The TCR comes from a man aged 25 to 40 with active or convalescent COVID-19. CDR3 nucleotide sequence: TGTGCCAGTAGTTACAACCGGGGTCAGCCCCAGCATTTT. Translated: CASSYNRGQPQHF. Supplemented by reference TRBV19 and TRBJ1-5, the full variable domain reads DGGITQSPKYLFRKEGQNVTLSCEQNLNHDAMYWYRQDPGQGLRLIYYSQIVNDFQKGDIAEGYSVSREKKESFPLTVTSAQKNPTAFYLCASSYNRGQPQHFGDGTRLSIL.